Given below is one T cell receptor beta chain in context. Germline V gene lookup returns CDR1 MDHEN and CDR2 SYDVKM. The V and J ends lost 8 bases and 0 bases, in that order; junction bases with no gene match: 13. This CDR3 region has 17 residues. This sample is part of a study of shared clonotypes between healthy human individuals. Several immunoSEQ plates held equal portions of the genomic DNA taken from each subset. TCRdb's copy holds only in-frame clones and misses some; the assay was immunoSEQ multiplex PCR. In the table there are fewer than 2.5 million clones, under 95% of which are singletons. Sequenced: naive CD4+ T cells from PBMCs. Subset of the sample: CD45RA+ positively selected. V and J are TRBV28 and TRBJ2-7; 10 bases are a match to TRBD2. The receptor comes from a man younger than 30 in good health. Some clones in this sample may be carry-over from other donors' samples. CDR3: CASLGVAGGWSSYEQYF. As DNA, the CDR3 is TGTGCCAGCCTCGGGGTAGCGGGAGGCTGGAGCTCCTACGAGCAGTACTTC.